This T cell receptor (beta chain) was sequenced in a study of T-cell reconstitution after alpha-beta-depleted transplantation in children. For TCRbeta, the library was prepared with unique molecular identifiers. TCRdb itself ran the PCR reads through MiXCR, one entry per CDR3 protein. The repertoire holds roughly 570,000 distinct CDR3 sequences, with 27% as singletons. The germline CDR1 and CDR2 sequences are SGHRS and YFSETQ. Trimming at V came to 5 bases and at J to 5 bases, leaving 5 bases not matched to a gene. The CDR3 runs to 13 residues. The sequence was collected from a boy under two years old with Wiskott-Aldrich syndrome, due to receive a stem cell transplant. Sample: PBMCs, taken before TCRalphabeta/CD19-depleted stem cell transplant. The V gene is TRBV5-1, the J gene TRBJ2-7; 9 positions agree with TRBD1. Here the CDR3 reads CASSYGTGNEQYF. The CDR3 DNA sequence: TGCGCCAGCAGTTATGGGACAGGGAACGAGCAGTACTTC. The full variable domain, in which reference TRBV5-1 and TRBJ2-7 provide the parts outside the CDR3, is KAGVTQTPRYLIKTRGQQVTLSCSPISGHRSVSWYQQTPGQGLQFLFEYFSETQRNKGNFPGRFSGRQFSNSRSEMNVSTLELGDSALYLCASSYGTGNEQYFGPGTRLTVT.